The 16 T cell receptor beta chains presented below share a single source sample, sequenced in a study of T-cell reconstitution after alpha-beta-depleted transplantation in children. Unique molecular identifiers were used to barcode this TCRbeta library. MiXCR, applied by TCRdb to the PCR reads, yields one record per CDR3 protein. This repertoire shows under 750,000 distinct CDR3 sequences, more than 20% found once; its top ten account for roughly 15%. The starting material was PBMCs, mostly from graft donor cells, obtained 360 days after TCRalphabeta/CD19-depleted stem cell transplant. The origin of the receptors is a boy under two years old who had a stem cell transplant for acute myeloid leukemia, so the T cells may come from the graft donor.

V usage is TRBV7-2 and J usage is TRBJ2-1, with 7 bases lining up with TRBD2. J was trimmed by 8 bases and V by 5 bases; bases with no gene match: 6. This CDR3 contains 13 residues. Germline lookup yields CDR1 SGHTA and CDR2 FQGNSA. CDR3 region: CASSAGGSDEQFF. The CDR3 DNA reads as TGTGCCAGCAGCGCCGGGGGGAGCGATGAGCAGTTCTTC.

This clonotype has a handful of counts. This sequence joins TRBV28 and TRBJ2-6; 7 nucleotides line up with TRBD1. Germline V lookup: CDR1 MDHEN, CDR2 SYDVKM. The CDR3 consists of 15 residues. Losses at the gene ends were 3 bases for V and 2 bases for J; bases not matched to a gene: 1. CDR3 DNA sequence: TGTGCCAGCAGTTTCGACAGGGCTGGGGCCAACGTCCTGACTTTC. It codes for CASSFDRAGANVLTF.

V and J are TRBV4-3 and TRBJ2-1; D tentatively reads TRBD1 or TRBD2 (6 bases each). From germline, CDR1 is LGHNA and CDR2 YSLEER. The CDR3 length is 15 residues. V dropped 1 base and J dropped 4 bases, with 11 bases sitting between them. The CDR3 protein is CASSQAQGRYNEQFF. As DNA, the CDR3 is TGCGCCAGCAGCCAAGCCCAGGGGAGGTACAATGAGCAGTTCTTC.

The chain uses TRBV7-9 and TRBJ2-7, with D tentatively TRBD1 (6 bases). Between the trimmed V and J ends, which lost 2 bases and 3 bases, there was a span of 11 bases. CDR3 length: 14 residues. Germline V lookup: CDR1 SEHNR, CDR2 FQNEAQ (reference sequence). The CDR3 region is CASSLMAGDYEQYF. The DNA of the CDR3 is TGTGCCAGCAGCTTAATGGCAGGGGACTACGAGCAGTACTTC.

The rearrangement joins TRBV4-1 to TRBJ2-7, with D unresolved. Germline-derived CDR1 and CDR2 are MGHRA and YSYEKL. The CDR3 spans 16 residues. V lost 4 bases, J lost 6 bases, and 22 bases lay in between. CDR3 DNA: TGCGCCAGCAGCCGTTTCCCACTCGGATCTTTCGGCGAGCAGTACTTC. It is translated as CASSRFPLGSFGEQYF.

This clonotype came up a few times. CDR3 residues: CSVEGWAGADDYGYTF. The CDR3 DNA sequence: TGCAGCGTTGAAGGTTGGGCAGGGGCCGACGACTATGGCTACACCTTC. The V gene is TRBV29-1, the J gene TRBJ1-2; perhaps TRBD1 as D (6 bases). Germline V gene sequence: CDR1 SQVTM, CDR2 ANQGSEA. Trimming cost V 1 base and J 3 bases, with 18 bases left between them. The CDR3 loop spans 16 amino acids.

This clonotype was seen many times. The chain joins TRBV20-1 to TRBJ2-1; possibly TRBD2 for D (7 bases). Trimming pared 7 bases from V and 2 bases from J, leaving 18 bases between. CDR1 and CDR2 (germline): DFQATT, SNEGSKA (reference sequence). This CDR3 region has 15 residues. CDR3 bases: TGCAGTGTGGTGAAGGGGGGGTACCCCTACAATGAGCAGTTCTTC. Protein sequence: CSVVKGGYPYNEQFF.

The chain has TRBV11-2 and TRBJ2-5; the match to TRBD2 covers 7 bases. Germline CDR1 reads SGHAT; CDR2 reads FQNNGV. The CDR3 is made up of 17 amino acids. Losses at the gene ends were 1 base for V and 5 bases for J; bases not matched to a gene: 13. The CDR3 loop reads CASSLVGGGYVLETQYF. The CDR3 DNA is TGTGCCAGCAGCTTAGTTGGGGGGGGGTACGTTTTGGAGACCCAGTACTTC.

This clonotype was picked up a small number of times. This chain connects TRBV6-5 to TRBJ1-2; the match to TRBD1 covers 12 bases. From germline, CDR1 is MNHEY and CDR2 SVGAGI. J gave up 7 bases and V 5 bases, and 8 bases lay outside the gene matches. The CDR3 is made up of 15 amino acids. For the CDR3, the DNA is TGTGCCAGCAGTATCCGGGACAGGGGGCCTTCTGGCTACACCTTC. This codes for CASSIRDRGPSGYTF.

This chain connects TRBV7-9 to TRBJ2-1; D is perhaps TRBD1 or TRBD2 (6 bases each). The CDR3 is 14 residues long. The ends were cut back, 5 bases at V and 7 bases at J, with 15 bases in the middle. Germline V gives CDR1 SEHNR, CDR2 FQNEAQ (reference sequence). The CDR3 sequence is CASSGPGAANEQFF. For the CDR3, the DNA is TGTGCCAGCAGCGGACCGGGGGCGGCAAATGAGCAGTTCTTC.

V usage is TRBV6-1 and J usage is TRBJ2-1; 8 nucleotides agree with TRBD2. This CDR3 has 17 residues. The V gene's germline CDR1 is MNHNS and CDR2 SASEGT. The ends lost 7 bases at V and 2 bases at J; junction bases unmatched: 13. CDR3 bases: TGTGCCAGCACCCCCGTGGGGCGGGGGGCCACCTACAATGAGCAGTTCTTC. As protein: CASTPVGRGATYNEQFF.

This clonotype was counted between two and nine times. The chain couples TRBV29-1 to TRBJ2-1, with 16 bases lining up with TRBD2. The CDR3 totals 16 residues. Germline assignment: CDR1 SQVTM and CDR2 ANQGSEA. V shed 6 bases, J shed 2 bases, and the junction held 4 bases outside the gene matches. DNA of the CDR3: TGCAGCGTCGGGACTAGCGGGGGGGTGACCTACAATGAGCAGTTCTTC. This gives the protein CSVGTSGGVTYNEQFF.

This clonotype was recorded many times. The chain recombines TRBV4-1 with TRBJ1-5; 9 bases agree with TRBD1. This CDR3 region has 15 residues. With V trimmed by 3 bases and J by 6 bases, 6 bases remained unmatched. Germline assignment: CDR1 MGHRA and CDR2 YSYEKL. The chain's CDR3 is CASSQATGGTQPQHF. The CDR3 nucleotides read TGCGCCAGCAGCCAGGCGACAGGGGGAACTCAGCCCCAGCATTTT.

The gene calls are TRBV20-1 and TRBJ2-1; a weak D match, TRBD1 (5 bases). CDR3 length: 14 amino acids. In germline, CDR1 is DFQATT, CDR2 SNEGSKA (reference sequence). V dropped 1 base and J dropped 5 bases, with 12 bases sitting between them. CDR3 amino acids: CSARVGVPNNEQFF. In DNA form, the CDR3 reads TGCAGTGCTAGAGTAGGGGTTCCCAACAATGAGCAGTTCTTC.

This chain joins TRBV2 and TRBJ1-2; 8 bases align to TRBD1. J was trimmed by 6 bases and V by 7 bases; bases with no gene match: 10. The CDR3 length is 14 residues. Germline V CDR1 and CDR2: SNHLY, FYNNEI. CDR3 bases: TGTGCCAGCATGTTCGACAGGGGCAGTAATGGCTACACCTTC. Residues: CASMFDRGSNGYTF.

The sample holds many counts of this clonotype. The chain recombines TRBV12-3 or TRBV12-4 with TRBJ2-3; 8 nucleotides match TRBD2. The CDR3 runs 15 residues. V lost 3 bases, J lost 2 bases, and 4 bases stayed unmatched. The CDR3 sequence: CASSFGGGPTDTQYF. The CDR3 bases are TGTGCCAGCAGTTTCGGCGGGGGGCCCACAGATACGCAGTATTTT.